The 28 T cell receptor beta chains given below trace back to one sample, sequenced in a study of cytomegalovirus exposure and HLA in healthy donors. 13 Jbeta primers and 60 Vbeta primers were used for the PCR. The method was immunoSEQ multiplex PCR; TCRdb's version includes in-frame clones alone and lacks a portion of them. The sample includes 200,000 or so clones, over 75% of them seen just once. Sequencing was carried out using PBMCs. The receptors originated from a girl aged 2 to 10 in good health and CMV-seronegative.

The chain joins TRBV5-4 to TRBJ1-2; 12 nucleotides agree with TRBD1. Germline CDR1 and CDR2: SGHNT and YYREEE (reference sequence). The junction had 4 bases not matched to a gene; V was cut back by 3 bases and J by 1 base. The CDR3 extends over 16 amino acids. CDR3 protein: CASSSGQGAFNYGYTF. The CDR3 region has the DNA TGTGCCAGCAGCTCGGGACAGGGGGCCTTTAACTATGGCTACACCTTC.

This clone was detected a few times. The chain recombines TRBV29-1 with TRBJ2-1; D gene uncertain. The V gene lost 5 bases and the J gene lost 3 bases, with 17 bases spanning the gap. The CDR3 totals 15 residues. Germline CDR1 SQVTM, CDR2 ANQGSEA. The CDR3 region has the DNA TGCAGCGTTTACCTCAGGTCTGTAGGCTACAATGAGCAGTTCTTC. Translating gives CSVYLRSVGYNEQFF.

The CDR3 loop reads CAWGPATLREQFF. The CDR3 region has the DNA TGTGCCTGGGGGCCTGCGACACTTCGCGAGCAGTTCTTC. V and J are TRBV30 and TRBJ2-1; D call uncertain. Germline lookup yields CDR1 GTSNPN and CDR2 SVGIG (reference sequence). V lost 5 bases to trimming and J lost 10 bases, with 18 bases between them. CDR3 length equals 13 residues.

The V and J genes are TRBV19 and TRBJ1-5, with TRBD1 matching over 8 bases. The germline V gene has CDR1 LNHDA and CDR2 SQIVND (reference sequence). With V trimmed by 10 bases and J by 2 bases, 4 bases remained unmatched. This CDR3 has 13 residues. This CDR3 reads CATATGGNQPQHF. The CDR3 DNA is TGTGCCACAGCGACAGGGGGCAATCAGCCCCAGCATTTT.

The chain is built from TRBV2 and TRBJ2-5; TRBD2 agrees at 7 bases. The V segment lost 3 bases and the J segment 5 bases; nucleotides outside the gene matches: 9. CDR3 size: 15 residues. The germline V gene has CDR1 SNHLY and CDR2 FYNNEI. The CDR3: CASSDLTGGGETQYF. CDR3 bases: TGTGCCAGCAGTGACTTAACGGGAGGAGGGGAGACCCAGTACTTC. Full variable domain (rest looked up from reference TRBV2 and TRBJ2-5): EPEVTQTPSHQVTQMGQEVILRCVPISNHLYFYWYRQILGQKVEFLVSFYNNEISEKSEIFDDQFSVERPDGSNFTLKIRSTKLEDSAMYFCASSDLTGGGETQYFGPGTRLLVL.

The chain couples TRBV29-1 to TRBJ2-5, with 11 bases that match TRBD2. The DNA end is more similar to TRBJ2-7, so the J call may be wrong. From germline, CDR1 is SQVTM and CDR2 ANQGSEA. The CDR3 loop spans 13 amino acids. The CDR3 sequence is CSVLTSGGYEQYF. For the CDR3, the DNA is TGCAGCGTCCTCACTAGCGGGGGCTACGAGCAGTACTTC.

The genes are TRBV4-1 and TRBJ2-7; TRBD1 matches 7 bases. Germline V gene lookup returns CDR1 MGHRA and CDR2 YSYEKL. Trimming cost V 1 base and J 3 bases; bases outside gene matches: 3. The CDR3 consists of 14 residues. Here the CDR3 DNA reads TGCGCCAGCAGCCAAGCGGGACAGCTCTACGAGCAGTACTTC. It encodes CASSQAGQLYEQYF.

V gene TRBV4-1 combines with J gene TRBJ2-7; 10 positions match TRBD2. V was clipped by 0 bases and J by 4 bases; unmatched bases: 15. There are 19 residues in the CDR3. The germline CDR1 and CDR2 sequences are MGHRA and YSYEKL. The CDR3 nucleotides read TGCGCCAGCAGCCAAGATCGTATAGTAGCGGGAGGACCACCTTACGAGCAGTACTTC. Translating it yields CASSQDRIVAGGPPYEQYF.

The rearrangement uses TRBV5-4 and TRBJ2-7, with 9 bases matching TRBD1. V gave up 9 bases and J gave up 2 bases; unmatched junction bases: 9. This CDR3 is built from 14 residues. CDR1 and CDR2 from the germline V gene are SGHNT and YYREEE (reference sequence). The CDR3 here is CATMGQGQPYEQYF. The CDR3 DNA is TGTGCCACCATGGGACAGGGACAACCCTACGAGCAGTACTTC.

In this sample, this clone turned up a few times. The V gene is TRBV7-2, the J gene TRBJ2-7; D gene uncertain. The V gene lost 5 bases and the J gene lost 2 bases, with 16 bases spanning the gap. Germline CDR1 is SGHTA and CDR2 is FQGNSA. The CDR3 is 15 residues long. CDR3 sequence reads: CASSPVAVAPYEQYF. The CDR3 nucleotides are TGTGCCAGCAGCCCCGTCGCGGTCGCCCCCTACGAGCAGTACTTC.

The chain joins TRBV27 to TRBJ1-3; D not certain. The CDR3 runs to 14 residues. The germline V and J ends were trimmed by 6 bases and 2 bases, with 11 bases remaining between them. CDR1 and CDR2 (germline): MNHEY, SMNVEV (reference sequence). DNA for the CDR3: TGTGCCAGCAGCATGTCAGGTCCTGGAAACACCATATATTTT. It specifies CASSMSGPGNTIYF.

V and J are TRBV10-3 and TRBJ1-1; TRBD1 might be the D (5 bases). Germline V gives CDR1 ENHRY, CDR2 SYGVKD. The V gene lost 4 bases and the J gene lost 6 bases, with 12 bases spanning the gap. The CDR3 spans 13 residues. The CDR3 DNA is TGTGCCATCAGTGCCGGGGGTATCCCTGAAGCTTTCTTT. This gives the protein CAISAGGIPEAFF.

In regard to this clone: This specimen includes other DNA sequences encoding the same CDR3. The chain carries TRBV6-4 and TRBJ1-1; D is unresolved. CDR1 and CDR2 (germline): MRHNA, SNTAGT. The CDR3 has 13 residues. The V end lost 4 bases, the J end lost 1 base, and 7 bases lay between the germline ends. The CDR3 reads CASSATGNTEAFF. CDR3 nucleotides: TGTGCCAGCAGTGCCACGGGGAACACTGAAGCTTTCTTT.

V and J are TRBV4-1 and TRBJ2-5; 12 positions match TRBD2. Germline assignment: CDR1 MGHRA and CDR2 YSYEKL. The CDR3 sequence is 15 residues long. J lost 3 bases, V lost 1 base, and 0 bases had no gene match. CDR3 sequence: CASSQGTSGKETQYF. The CDR3 nucleotides read TGCGCCAGCAGCCAAGGGACTAGCGGGAAAGAGACCCAGTACTTC.

This clone was observed a handful of times. The CDR3 reads CASSRPQETQYF. The CDR3 nucleotides read TGTGCCAGCTCACGGCCTCAAGAGACCCAGTACTTC. The rearrangement joins TRBV18 to TRBJ2-5; unclear D gene. The CDR3 has 12 amino acids. Trimming pared 4 bases from V and 2 bases from J, leaving 5 bases between. CDR1 is KGHSH, CDR2 LQKENI, per germline.

The rearrangement uses TRBV13 and TRBJ2-5, with 8 bases identical to TRBD2. After removal of 5 bases from V and 2 bases from J, the junction contained 10 bases not matched to a gene. Germline V lookup: CDR1 PRHDT, CDR2 FYEKMQ (reference sequence). There are 16 residues in the CDR3. This CDR3 reads CASSTQAGAGQETQYF. The CDR3 bases are TGTGCCAGCAGCACCCAAGCGGGAGCGGGGCAAGAGACCCAGTACTTC.

This chain uses TRBV5-1 with TRBJ2-1; TRBD1 matches at 11 bases. This CDR3 comprises 15 residues. Germline CDR1 and CDR2: SGHRS and YFSETQ. Unmatched junction bases numbered 3, after V lost 4 bases and J lost 3 bases. The CDR3 spells CASSPGTGGYNEQFF. The CDR3 DNA reads TGCGCCAGCAGCCCGGGGACAGGGGGCTACAATGAGCAGTTCTTC.

V usage is TRBV19 and J usage is TRBJ1-2; the D gene is possibly TRBD1 (5 bases). The germline V and J ends were trimmed by 3 bases and 3 bases, with 8 bases remaining between them. Germline V gene sequence: CDR1 LNHDA, CDR2 SQIVND (reference sequence). The CDR3 sequence is 13 residues long. The CDR3, as DNA: TGTGCCAGTAGTATCCGGGGGGACTATGGCTACACCTTC. This encodes CASSIRGDYGYTF.

V is TRBV2 and J is TRBJ1-4, with TRBD1 identical over 9 bases. CDR1 is SNHLY, CDR2 FYNNEI, per germline. This CDR3 spans 14 amino acids. With 4 bases clipped from V and 10 bases from J, the junction kept 7 bases outside the gene matches. CDR3 sequence reads: CASSASGGQGKLFF. CDR3 DNA sequence: TGTGCCAGCAGTGCGTCAGGGGGACAGGGAAAACTGTTTTTT. The whole variable domain, remainder taken from reference TRBV2 and TRBJ1-4, is EPEVTQTPSHQVTQMGQEVILRCVPISNHLYFYWYRQILGQKVEFLVSFYNNEISEKSEIFDDQFSVERPDGSNFTLKIRSTKLEDSAMYFCASSASGGQGKLFFGSGTQLSVL.

This clone has a single count. Distinct nucleotide sequences in the sample also encode this CDR3. The chain has TRBV5-1 and TRBJ2-5; D uncertain. The germline V gene has CDR1 SGHRS and CDR2 YFSETQ. The V gene lost 2 bases and the J gene lost 5 bases, with 4 bases spanning the gap. The CDR3 loop spans 11 amino acids. Written as DNA, the CDR3 is TGCGCCAGCAGCTTTGGCGAGACCCAGTACTTC. Translation gives CASSFGETQYF.

J is TRBJ2-7 and V is TRBV5-4; TRBD1 matches 8 bases. There are 15 residues in the CDR3. Losses at the gene ends were 4 bases for V and 1 base for J; bases not matched to a gene: 7. Germline V lookup: CDR1 SGHNT, CDR2 YYREEE (reference sequence). DNA of the CDR3: TGTGCCAGCAGCATATCGACAGGGGAATCCTACGAGCAGTACTTC. Protein: CASSISTGESYEQYF. The full variable domain, completed using reference TRBV5-4 and TRBJ2-7, is ETGVTQSPTHLIKTRGQQVTLRCSSQSGHNTVSWYQQALGQGPQFIFQYYREEENGRGNFPPRFSGLQFPNYSSELNVNALELDDSALYLCASSISTGESYEQYFGPGTRLTVT.

The rearrangement uses TRBV25-1 and TRBJ1-6; TRBD1 agrees at 9 bases. In germline, CDR1 is MGHDK, CDR2 SYGVNS. With V trimmed by 5 bases and J by 6 bases, 2 bases remained unmatched. CDR3 length: 14 amino acids. CDR3 sequence: CASSQGQGNSPLHF. CDR3 coding DNA: TGTGCCAGCAGTCAGGGACAGGGTAATTCACCCCTCCACTTT.

This clone was detected once. The J gene is TRBJ1-2, the V gene TRBV6-1, with 8 bases aligning to TRBD1. The CDR3 covers 13 residues. Trimming removed 4 bases from V and 7 bases from J; junction bases left unmatched: 5. Germline-derived CDR1 and CDR2 are MNHNS and SASEGT. CDR3 sequence (DNA): TGTGCCAGCAGTGTGGTCGGGACAGGTGGCTACACCTTC. This encodes CASSVVGTGGYTF.

This chain uses TRBV29-1 with TRBJ1-2; 7 positions agree with TRBD1. The V gene's germline CDR1 is SQVTM and CDR2 ANQGSEA. The CDR3 contains 13 residues. Germline trimming cut 4 bases from V and 4 bases from J; bases unmatched to any gene: 6. CDR3 in DNA: TGCAGCGTTGTGCGCAGGGGGGCCTATGGCTACACCTTC. Its translation is CSVVRRGAYGYTF.

The chain recombines TRBV11-2 with TRBJ2-7; D perhaps matches TRBD1 (5 bases). Germline CDR1 SGHAT, CDR2 FQNNGV. Between the trimmed V and J ends, which lost 0 bases and 5 bases, there was a span of 11 bases. The CDR3 covers 14 residues. The CDR3 DNA is TGTGCCAGCAGCTTAGACAGGGTGGTCCACGAGCAGTACTTC. This translates into CASSLDRVVHEQYF.

This clone was seen just once. The CDR3 DNA sequence: TGTGCCAGCAGCCGAGGAACTGAAGCTTTCTTT. It is translated as CASSRGTEAFF. This sequence joins TRBV2 and TRBJ1-1; D ambiguous. Per germline, CDR1 SNHLY and CDR2 FYNNEI. This CDR3 is built from 11 residues. V was shortened by 6 bases and J by 5 bases, with 7 bases between the two germline ends. Full variable domain (outside the CDR3, taken from reference TRBV2 and TRBJ1-1): EPEVTQTPSHQVTQMGQEVILRCVPISNHLYFYWYRQILGQKVEFLVSFYNNEISEKSEIFDDQFSVERPDGSNFTLKIRSTKLEDSAMYFCASSRGTEAFFGQGTRLTVV.

J is TRBJ1-1 and V is TRBV10-3; D is uncertain. Germline V gene lookup returns CDR1 ENHRY and CDR2 SYGVKD. The CDR3 extends over 13 amino acids. Between the trimmed V and J ends, which lost 8 bases and 0 bases, there was a span of 10 bases. The CDR3 sequence: CAIGAEVNTEAFF. CDR3 nucleotide sequence: TGTGCCATCGGAGCGGAGGTGAACACTGAAGCTTTCTTT.

The chain recombines TRBV9 with TRBJ2-3; 7 positions agree with TRBD2. The CDR3 sequence is 16 residues long. Germline assignment: CDR1 SGDLS and CDR2 YYNGEE. V trimming: 0 bases; J trimming: 2 bases; junction bases outside the gene matches: 6. Here the CDR3 reads CASSVGSSGPTDTQYF. CDR3 coding DNA: TGTGCCAGCAGCGTAGGATCTAGCGGTCCCACAGATACGCAGTATTTT. Supplemented by reference TRBV9 and TRBJ2-3, the full variable domain reads DSGVTQTPKHLITATGQRVTLRCSPRSGDLSVYWYQQSLDQGLQFLIQYYNGEERAKGNILERFSAQQFPDLHSELNLSSLELGDSALYFCASSVGSSGPTDTQYFGPGTRLTVL.